Listed below are T cell receptor beta chains from one sample, sequenced in a study of cytomegalovirus exposure and HLA in healthy donors. Repertoires were generated with immunoSEQ multiplex PCR, while TCRdb's copy carries only in-frame clones and drops some. This sample has about 68,000 clones; around four fifths occur once, and the top ten carry around 7%. The specimen sequenced was PBMCs. The receptors derive from a human donor in good health. The CDR3 runs from the conserved cysteine through the conserved F or W. A D gene is named only where the DNA matches it firmly. Part of the rows lack a size; the others show once, few, many or a class for expanded clones.

v_call: TRBV11-2; clone_size: .; j_call: TRBJ1-1; d_call: TRBD1; cdr3_nt: TGTGCCAGCAGCATCGGGACAGGTGGGTTCCCTGAAGCTTTCTTT; cdr3_aa: CASSIGTGGFPEAFF
v_call: TRBV14; clone_size: .; j_call: TRBJ2-1; d_call: TRBD2; cdr3_nt: TGTGCCAGCAGCCAAGATACTAGCGGGCGTTACAATGAGCAGTTCTTC; cdr3_aa: CASSQDTSGRYNEQFF
v_call: TRBV5-1; clone_size: .; j_call: TRBJ1-1; d_call: .; cdr3_nt: TGCGCCAGCAGCTTGGGGACAAGTATTAGCACTGAAGCTTTCTTT; cdr3_aa: CASSLGTSISTEAFF
v_call: TRBV19; clone_size: .; j_call: TRBJ1-1; d_call: TRBD1; cdr3_nt: TGTGCCAGTAGTACTCAGACAGGGGTCGGTGAAGCTTTCTTT; cdr3_aa: CASSTQTGVGEAFF
v_call: TRBV7-8; clone_size: .; j_call: TRBJ2-7; d_call: TRBD2; cdr3_nt: TGTGCCAGCAGCTTAGCAAGACTAGCGGGGACCCTCCACGAGCAGTACTTC; cdr3_aa: CASSLARLAGTLHEQYF
v_call: TRBV11-1; clone_size: .; j_call: TRBJ2-2; d_call: .; cdr3_nt: TGTGCCAGCAGCTTTTTCGGGGGACCCCGCGGGGAGCTGTTTTTT; cdr3_aa: CASSFFGGPRGELFF
v_call: TRBV5-4; clone_size: once; j_call: TRBJ2-2; d_call: .; cdr3_nt: TGTGCCAGCAGCCTACAGGGCACCGGGGAGCTGTTTTTT; cdr3_aa: CASSLQGTGELFF
v_call: TRBV5-4; clone_size: few; j_call: TRBJ2-1; d_call: TRBD2; cdr3_nt: TGTGCCAGCAGCTTGGGACGGGGGGGGAGCTCCTACAATGAGCAGTTCTTC; cdr3_aa: CASSLGRGGSSYNEQFF
v_call: TRBV7-9; clone_size: .; j_call: TRBJ1-1; d_call: .; cdr3_nt: TGTTCCAGCAGCTTAGTCGAGGGGAACACTGAAGCTTTCTTT; cdr3_aa: CSSSLVEGNTEAFF
v_call: TRBV15; clone_size: .; j_call: TRBJ2-1; d_call: .; cdr3_nt: TGTGCCACCAGCAGAGGGCCGGAGCGCGACAATGAGCAGTTCTTC; cdr3_aa: CATSRGPERDNEQFF
v_call: TRBV7-6; clone_size: .; j_call: TRBJ1-5; d_call: .; cdr3_nt: TGTGCCAGCAGCTTGGGAACAGGGACGATCAGCAATCAGCCCCAGCATTTT; cdr3_aa: CASSLGTGTISNQPQHF
v_call: TRBV28; clone_size: .; j_call: TRBJ1-4; d_call: TRBD1; cdr3_nt: TGTGCCAGCAGGACTGGGACAGGGGGCCGGGAAAAACTGTTTTTT; cdr3_aa: CASRTGTGGREKLFF
v_call: TRBV28; clone_size: .; j_call: TRBJ2-2; d_call: TRBD2; cdr3_nt: TGTGCCAGCACGGGGCAAGCGGGGGGGCAGAACACCGGGGAGCTGTTTTTT; cdr3_aa: CASTGQAGGQNTGELFF
v_call: TRBV7-7; clone_size: .; j_call: TRBJ2-2; d_call: TRBD2; cdr3_nt: TGTGCCAGCACCCCGGCGGGACTAGCGGGGGGGCTGAACACCGGGGAGCTGTTTTTT; cdr3_aa: CASTPAGLAGGLNTGELFF
v_call: TRBV7-3; clone_size: .; j_call: TRBJ2-1; d_call: TRBD2; cdr3_nt: TGTGCCAGCAGCTTAACCGGGGGGGGTTACAATGAGCAGTTCTTC; cdr3_aa: CASSLTGGGYNEQFF
v_call: TRBV18; clone_size: .; j_call: TRBJ2-7; d_call: TRBD1; cdr3_nt: TGTGCCAGCTCACTGGGGACAGGGGATGAGCAGTACTTC; cdr3_aa: CASSLGTGDEQYF
v_call: TRBV5-1; clone_size: once; j_call: TRBJ2-5; d_call: TRBD2; cdr3_nt: TGCGCCAGCAGCTTGGCTGGGACTACCGTAAATCAAGAGACCCAGTACTTC; cdr3_aa: CASSLAGTTVNQETQYF
v_call: TRBV6-1; clone_size: .; j_call: TRBJ2-3; d_call: TRBD2; cdr3_nt: TGTGCCAGCAGAGTAGCGGGGAGAAATACGCAGTATTTT; cdr3_aa: CASRVAGRNTQYF
v_call: TRBV5-1; clone_size: .; j_call: TRBJ1-1; d_call: .; cdr3_nt: TGCGCCAGCAGCTTGGACGGGGGGGAAGACACTGAAGCTTTCTTT; cdr3_aa: CASSLDGGEDTEAFF
v_call: TRBV6-5; clone_size: .; j_call: TRBJ2-1; d_call: TRBD1; cdr3_nt: TGTGCCAGCAGTACGGACAGGGTTACATACAATGAGCAGTTCTTC; cdr3_aa: CASSTDRVTYNEQFF
v_call: TRBV6-5; clone_size: .; j_call: TRBJ1-2; d_call: .; cdr3_nt: TGTGCCAGTTACCTCCCGGGCAGGGGAGGGGGCTACACCTTC; cdr3_aa: CASYLPGRGGGYTF
v_call: TRBV18; clone_size: .; j_call: TRBJ1-1; d_call: .; cdr3_nt: TGTGCCAGCCCAAGCCTGGGCCCGGAAGCTTTCTTT; cdr3_aa: CASPSLGPEAFF
v_call: TRBV5-1; clone_size: .; j_call: TRBJ1-1; d_call: .; cdr3_nt: TGCGCCAGCAGCTTGAGACAGACCGATGAAGCTTTCTTT; cdr3_aa: CASSLRQTDEAFF
v_call: TRBV5-1; clone_size: .; j_call: TRBJ1-1; d_call: TRBD1; cdr3_nt: TGCGCCAGCAGGGGACAGGGGGCAGAGTATACTGAAGCTTTCTTT; cdr3_aa: CASRGQGAEYTEAFF
v_call: TRBV6-5; clone_size: .; j_call: TRBJ1-5; d_call: TRBD1; cdr3_nt: TGTGCCAGCAGTCCGGGACAGGGAACTAATCAGCCCCAGCATTTT; cdr3_aa: CASSPGQGTNQPQHF
v_call: TRBV7-9; clone_size: .; j_call: TRBJ1-2; d_call: .; cdr3_nt: TGTGCCAGCAGCTTAGGCAGGGTATATGGCTACACCTTC; cdr3_aa: CASSLGRVYGYTF
v_call: TRBV19; clone_size: .; j_call: TRBJ1-4; d_call: .; cdr3_nt: TGTGCCAGTGATGACAGAGTTAATGAAAAACTGTTTTTT; cdr3_aa: CASDDRVNEKLFF
v_call: TRBV29-1; clone_size: .; j_call: TRBJ2-3; d_call: TRBD1; cdr3_nt: TGCAGCGTTGAGGGGACAGGGTCGGATACGCAGTATTTT; cdr3_aa: CSVEGTGSDTQYF
v_call: TRBV5-6; clone_size: .; j_call: TRBJ2-2; d_call: TRBD2; cdr3_nt: TGTGCCAGCAGCTTGGTCCCAGCGGGGGTTGGCGGGGAGCTGTTTTTT; cdr3_aa: CASSLVPAGVGGELFF
v_call: TRBV2; clone_size: .; j_call: TRBJ1-1; d_call: TRBD1; cdr3_nt: TGTGCCAGCAGTGAAGCCTCAGGGGGCGGGGGCACTGAAGCTTTCTTT; cdr3_aa: CASSEASGGGGTEAFF
v_call: TRBV27; clone_size: .; j_call: TRBJ2-2; d_call: .; cdr3_nt: TGTGCCAGCAGTCCTAATGGGGGGAAGGGGTACACCGGGGAGCTGTTTTTT; cdr3_aa: CASSPNGGKGYTGELFF
v_call: TRBV5-1; clone_size: .; j_call: TRBJ2-1; d_call: .; cdr3_nt: TGCGCCAGCAGCAGCGACAGGACCTACAATGAGCAGTTCTTC; cdr3_aa: CASSSDRTYNEQFF
v_call: TRBV19; clone_size: .; j_call: TRBJ1-1; d_call: .; cdr3_nt: TGTGCCAGTAGTATCGTCGGGTTAGCAACTGAAGCTTTCTTT; cdr3_aa: CASSIVGLATEAFF
v_call: TRBV12-5; clone_size: .; j_call: TRBJ2-2; d_call: .; cdr3_nt: TGTGCTAGCCAAGACAGAGGTGATCCCACCGGGGAGCTGTTTTTT; cdr3_aa: CASQDRGDPTGELFF
v_call: TRBV5-4; clone_size: .; j_call: TRBJ2-3; d_call: .; cdr3_nt: TGTGCCAGCAGCTTGGATCTGGGGCGAGCTGGGACAGATACGCAGTATTTT; cdr3_aa: CASSLDLGRAGTDTQYF
v_call: TRBV14; clone_size: .; j_call: TRBJ1-4; d_call: TRBD1; cdr3_nt: TGTGCCAGCAGCCAAGATGTGGGTGGACAGGGGGCTTTGGAAAATGAAAAACTGTTTTTT; cdr3_aa: CASSQDVGGQGALENEKLFF
v_call: TRBV7-9; clone_size: .; j_call: TRBJ1-1; d_call: TRBD1; cdr3_nt: TGTGCCAGCAGCGACAGGGGGGTGTTGGGGACTGAAGCTTTCTTT; cdr3_aa: CASSDRGVLGTEAFF
v_call: TRBV19; clone_size: .; j_call: TRBJ1-6; d_call: TRBD1; cdr3_nt: TGTGCCACCTCGACAGGGAGAGTTTCCTCCTATAATTCACCCCTCCACTTT; cdr3_aa: CATSTGRVSSYNSPLHF
v_call: TRBV20-1; clone_size: .; j_call: TRBJ1-1; d_call: TRBD1; cdr3_nt: TGCAGTGCTAGAGGTCAAGGACAGGCATTT; cdr3_aa: CSARGQGQAF
v_call: TRBV19; clone_size: .; j_call: TRBJ1-2; d_call: TRBD1; cdr3_nt: TGTGCCAGTAGTCAAATACCGGGACAGAGGTCGGGCTATGGCTACACCTTC; cdr3_aa: CASSQIPGQRSGYGYTF
v_call: TRBV19; clone_size: .; j_call: TRBJ2-3; d_call: TRBD2; cdr3_nt: TGTGCCAGTAGTATGGGGCGGGGGGCCACAGATACGCAGTATTTT; cdr3_aa: CASSMGRGATDTQYF
v_call: TRBV5-1; clone_size: .; j_call: TRBJ2-3; d_call: .; cdr3_nt: TGCGCCAGCAGCTTGGGGGGGGGCTTGGATACGCAGTATTTT; cdr3_aa: CASSLGGGLDTQYF
v_call: TRBV27; clone_size: .; j_call: TRBJ1-2; d_call: TRBD1; cdr3_nt: TGTGCCAGCAGTTTATCGAGAACAGACAGGGGGATGATGGGAGGCTACACCTTC; cdr3_aa: CASSLSRTDRGMMGGYTF
v_call: TRBV9; clone_size: .; j_call: TRBJ1-2; d_call: TRBD1; cdr3_nt: TGTGCCAGCAGCCCAAGGGCGGGACAGGGAAATGGGTGGGACTATGGCTACACCTTC; cdr3_aa: CASSPRAGQGNGWDYGYTF
v_call: TRBV5-1; clone_size: .; j_call: TRBJ1-4; d_call: .; cdr3_nt: TGCGCCAGCACCTCCATCGGTGCAACTAATGAAAAACTGTTTTTT; cdr3_aa: CASTSIGATNEKLFF
v_call: TRBV9; clone_size: .; j_call: TRBJ1-6; d_call: .; cdr3_nt: TGTGCCAGCAGCGTAGGGCCAGGCGGGTCACCCCTCCACTTT; cdr3_aa: CASSVGPGGSPLHF
v_call: TRBV7-3; clone_size: .; j_call: TRBJ2-5; d_call: .; cdr3_nt: TGTGCCAGCAGCCTAGAGGGCCGACGGGGGGCAGAGACCCAGTACTTC; cdr3_aa: CASSLEGRRGAETQYF